Listed here are 13 T cell receptor beta chains from one sample, sequenced in a study of T cells after yellow fever vaccination. Via MiXCR, TCRdb re-called the 5' RACE reads, giving one row per CDR3 protein. The sample has 250,000 to 300,000 distinct CDR3 sequences; around 8.6% are singletons. Sequenced here: CD4+ T cells sorted from PBMCs, sampled 5 days after the yellow fever booster vaccination. The source is a young man who received the YFV17D yellow fever vaccine.

This clonotype occurred a few times. One end of the junction does not line up with germline, which may come from a read error. This chain connects TRBV7-7 to TRBJ2-1, with a weak D call TRBD2 (6 bases). The CDR3 has 15 residues. Germline V CDR1 and CDR2: SSHAT, FNYEAQ (reference sequence). The CDR3 sequence: CASSLAPGVMSEQFF. The CDR3 DNA sequence: TGTGCTAGCAGCTTAGCGCCGGGGGTGATGAGTGAGCAGTTCTTC.

This clonotype has a handful of counts. The rearrangement joins TRBV10-3 to TRBJ1-2, with D hard to call. Germline values: CDR1 ENHRY, CDR2 SYGVKD. The germline V and J ends were trimmed by 7 bases and 2 bases, with 8 bases remaining between them. This CDR3 region has 12 residues. The CDR3 here is CAITPDNYGYTF. The CDR3 bases are TGTGCCATCACCCCGGACAACTATGGCTACACCTTC.

This chain joins TRBV4-1 and TRBJ2-5, with D perhaps matching TRBD1 (6 bases). Trimming removed 2 bases from V and 4 bases from J, with 14 bases in between. This CDR3 is 15 amino acids long. CDR1 MGHRA and CDR2 YSYEKL come from the germline V gene. DNA for the CDR3: TGCGCCAGCAGCCAACGGCCAGGGGTCCCAGAGACCCAGTACTTC. Its protein product is CASSQRPGVPETQYF.

Ten or more counts support this clonotype. At one end, the junction sequence differs from germline, possibly due to a read error. The rearrangement links TRBV4-3 to TRBJ1-5; D possibly corresponds to TRBD1 (6 bases). The CDR3 loop spans 13 amino acids. Germline V gene data show CDR1 as LGHNA and CDR2 as YSLEER. The CDR3 DNA is TGTGCCAGCAGTCAGGACAGAGGTCAGCCCCAGCATTTT. Protein: CASSQDRGQPQHF.

V gene TRBV3-1 combines with J gene TRBJ1-1; D unresolved. This CDR3 region has 12 residues. With 1 base removed from V and 10 bases from J, the gap between germline ends came to 10 bases. Germline V gene sequence: CDR1 LGHDT, CDR2 YNNKEL (reference sequence). CDR3 region: CASSQVSGGAFF. CDR3 coding DNA: TGTGCCAGCAGCCAAGTATCCGGAGGAGCTTTCTTT.

The J gene is TRBJ2-2, the V gene TRBV20-1, with 10 nucleotides matching TRBD1. The length of the CDR3 is 14 residues. CDR1 DFQATT and CDR2 SNEGSKA come from the germline V gene (reference sequence). The V gene end was trimmed by 3 bases and the J gene end by 6 bases; junction bases not matched to a gene: 4. CDR3 DNA sequence: TGCAGTGCTAGGACAGGGGGCGCGGCCGGGGAGCTGTTTTTT. Translated: CSARTGGAAGELFF.

This clonotype was observed a handful of times. The rearrangement uses TRBV7-8 and TRBJ1-5; possibly TRBD1 for D (6 bases). The CDR3 loop spans 18 amino acids. CDR1 is SGHVS, CDR2 FQNEAQ, per germline. V was shortened by 2 bases and J by 5 bases, with 22 bases between the two germline ends. In nucleotides, the CDR3 is TGTGCCAGCAGCTTACAAACCCGGGCCAGGGGATTCGATCAGCCCCAGCATTTT. Its translation is CASSLQTRARGFDQPQHF.

Ten or more counts support this clonotype. V is TRBV11-1 and J is TRBJ2-4; D tentatively fits TRBD1 or TRBD2 (5 bases each). The CDR3 is 14 amino acids. Per germline, CDR1 SGHAT and CDR2 FQDESV (reference sequence). V lost 4 bases and J 7 bases, leaving 14 bases between the germline ends. The CDR3 bases are TGTGCCAGCAGCTCACCCGGGACCAGGAACATTCAGTACTTC. Encoded protein: CASSSPGTRNIQYF.

The genes are TRBV6-5 and TRBJ1-3; D gene unclear. The germline gives CDR1 MNHEY, CDR2 SVGAGI. CDR3 size: 14 residues. V gave up 6 bases and J gave up 7 bases, with 16 bases separating them. The CDR3 here is CASSQGPGMNTIYF. The CDR3 coding sequence is TGTGCCAGCAGCCAAGGACCGGGAATGAACACCATATATTTT.

This clonotype was seen a handful of times. This sequence joins TRBV12-3 or TRBV12-4 and TRBJ2-1; D gene uncertain. The CDR3 is made up of 16 amino acids. V shed 5 bases and J shed 1 base, with 15 bases lying between them. Here the CDR3 reads CASSPPRTISYNEQFF. As DNA, the CDR3 is TGTGCCAGCAGTCCTCCTCGTACGATTTCCTACAATGAGCAGTTCTTC.

The V and J genes are TRBV7-2 and TRBJ2-7; TRBD1 aligns across 10 bases. The CDR3 consists of 16 residues. J was trimmed by 6 bases and V by 1 base; bases with no gene match: 9. Germline lookup yields CDR1 SGHTA and CDR2 FQGNSA. The CDR3 DNA follows: TGTGCCAGCAGCTTAGAAGCCCGGGACAGGGGAGGCGAGCAGTACTTC. It encodes CASSLEARDRGGEQYF.

The chain is built from TRBV7-2 and TRBJ1-5; D not resolved. The germline CDR1 and CDR2 sequences are SGHTA and FQGNSA. Trimming removed 5 bases from V and 0 bases from J, with 14 bases in between. The CDR3 loop spans 16 amino acids. This chain's CDR3 is CASSTYMASSNQPQHF. In DNA, the CDR3 is TGTGCCAGCAGCACCTACATGGCTTCTAGCAATCAGCCCCAGCATTTT.

This clonotype occurred a few times. The rearrangement joins TRBV12-5 to TRBJ2-2, with 8 bases fitting TRBD1. Germline CDR1 and CDR2: LGHNT and FRNRAP. CDR3 length: 17 amino acids. V lost 3 bases and J lost 7; bases outside the gene matches: 13. Written as DNA, the CDR3 is TGTGCTAGTGGTTTCCGCTCAGGGGGCCTCGCGGACGGGGAGCTGTTTTTT. It is translated as CASGFRSGGLADGELFF.